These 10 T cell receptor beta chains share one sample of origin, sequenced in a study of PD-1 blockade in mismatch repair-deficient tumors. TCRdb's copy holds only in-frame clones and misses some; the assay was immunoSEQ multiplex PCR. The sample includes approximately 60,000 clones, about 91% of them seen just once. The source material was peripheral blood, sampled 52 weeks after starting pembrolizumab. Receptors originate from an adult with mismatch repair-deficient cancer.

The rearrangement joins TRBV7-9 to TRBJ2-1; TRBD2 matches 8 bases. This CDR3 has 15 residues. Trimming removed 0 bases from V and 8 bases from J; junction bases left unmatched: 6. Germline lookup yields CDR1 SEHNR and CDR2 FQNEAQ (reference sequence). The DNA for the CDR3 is TGTGCCAGCAGCTTAGCGCATCGGGAGGGGGATGAGCAGTTCTTC. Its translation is CASSLAHREGDEQFF.

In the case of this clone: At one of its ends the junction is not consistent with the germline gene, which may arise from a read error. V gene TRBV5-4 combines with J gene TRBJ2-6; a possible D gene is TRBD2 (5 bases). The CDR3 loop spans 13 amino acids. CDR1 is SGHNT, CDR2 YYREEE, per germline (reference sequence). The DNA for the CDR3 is TGTGCCAGCAGCTTGGTTGGAGACCGGACGAGGGCTTTC. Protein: CASSLVGDRTRAF.

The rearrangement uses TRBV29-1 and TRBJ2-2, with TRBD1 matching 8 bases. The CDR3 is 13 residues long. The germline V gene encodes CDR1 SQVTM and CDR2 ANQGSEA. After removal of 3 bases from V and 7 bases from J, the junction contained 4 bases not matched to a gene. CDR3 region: CSVDRGRDGELFF. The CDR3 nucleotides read TGCAGCGTTGACAGGGGGCGCGACGGGGAGCTGTTTTTT.

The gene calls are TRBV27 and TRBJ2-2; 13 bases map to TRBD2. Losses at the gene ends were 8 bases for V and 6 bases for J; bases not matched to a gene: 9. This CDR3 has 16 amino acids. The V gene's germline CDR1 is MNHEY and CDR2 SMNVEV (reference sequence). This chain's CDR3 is CASGSLGLAGAGELFF. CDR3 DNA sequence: TGTGCCAGCGGGAGTCTCGGACTAGCGGGAGCCGGGGAGCTGTTTTTT.

CDR3 protein: CASRGSRASADPRETQYF. The CDR3 nucleotides are TGTGCCAGCAGGGGCTCACGCGCTAGCGCGGATCCGAGGGAGACCCAGTACTTC. The gene calls are TRBV25-1 and TRBJ2-5; D is perhaps TRBD2 (6 bases). The CDR3 extends over 18 amino acids. The germline V gene has CDR1 MGHDK and CDR2 SYGVNS. V dropped 6 bases and J dropped 5 bases, with 28 bases sitting between them.

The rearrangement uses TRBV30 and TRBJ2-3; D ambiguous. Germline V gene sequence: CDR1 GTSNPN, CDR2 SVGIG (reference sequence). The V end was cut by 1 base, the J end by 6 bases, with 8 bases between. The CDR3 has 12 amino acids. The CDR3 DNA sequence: TGTGCCTGGAGTGGGGGTGGCGATACGCAGTATTTT. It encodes CAWSGGGDTQYF.

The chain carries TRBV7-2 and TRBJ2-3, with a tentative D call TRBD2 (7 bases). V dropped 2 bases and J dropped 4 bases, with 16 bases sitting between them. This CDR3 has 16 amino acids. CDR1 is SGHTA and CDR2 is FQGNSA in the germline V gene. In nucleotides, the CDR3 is TGTGCCAGCAGCTTATACGGGGCGGGGGCCGCAGATACGCAGTATTTT. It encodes CASSLYGAGAADTQYF.

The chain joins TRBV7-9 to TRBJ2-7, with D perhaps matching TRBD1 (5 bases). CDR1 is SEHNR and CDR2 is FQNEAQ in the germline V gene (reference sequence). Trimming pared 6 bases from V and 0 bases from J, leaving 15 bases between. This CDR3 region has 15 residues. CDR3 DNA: TGTGCCAGCAGTCGTCCCCAGGGTAGCTCCTACGAGCAGTACTTC. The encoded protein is CASSRPQGSSYEQYF. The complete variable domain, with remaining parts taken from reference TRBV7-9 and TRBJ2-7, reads DTGVSQNPRHKITKRGQNVTFRCDPISEHNRLYWYRQTLGQGPEFLTYFQNEAQLEKSRLLSDRFSAERPKGSFSTLEIQRTEQGDSAMYLCASSRPQGSSYEQYFGPGTRLTVT.

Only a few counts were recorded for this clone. The CDR3: CASSQAYRVGNTIYF. DNA of the CDR3: TGCGCCAGCAGCCAAGCGTACAGGGTCGGAAACACCATATATTTT. J is TRBJ1-3 and V is TRBV4-3; D may be TRBD1 (6 bases). Trimming pared 1 base from V and 4 bases from J, leaving 11 bases between. The CDR3 sequence is 15 residues long. Per the germline V gene, CDR1 is LGHNA and CDR2 is YSLEER.

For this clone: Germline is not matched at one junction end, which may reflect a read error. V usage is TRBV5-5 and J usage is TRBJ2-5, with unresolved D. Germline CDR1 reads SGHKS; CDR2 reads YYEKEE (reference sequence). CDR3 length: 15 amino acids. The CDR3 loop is CASSQQSPLQETQYF. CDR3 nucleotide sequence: TGCGCCAGCAGCCAACAAAGCCCCCTACAAGAGACCCAGTACTTC.